This T cell receptor (beta chain) was sequenced during a study of human T cells and chemical hapten exposure. As for the study in general: TCR yield per sample varied, mainly due to pooled library volumes.

Time point meaning: patch test 1, 2 weeks after DPC sensitization. Treatment described: therapeutic diphenylcyclopropenone sensitization with weekly scalp DPC. CDR1 is MNHEY, CDR2 SVGAGI, per germline. The CDR3 totals 13 residues. With V trimmed by 4 bases and J by 10 bases, 6 bases remained unmatched. One entry per CDR3 protein, called by TCRdb with MiXCR from the RACE reads. This table holds 80,000 to 95,000 distinct CDR3 sequences, around a tenth found once. The sequenced sample was whole blood, obtained in connection with sensitization to the hapten diphenylcyclopropenone (DPC). This receptor was obtained from a woman aged 45-65 years with alopecia areata. Some clones in this sample may be carry-over from other donors' samples. This rearrangement joins TRBV6-5 to TRBJ2-7; 11 nucleotides agree with TRBD2. The CDR3 loop is CASSWLTSGEQYF. The CDR3, as DNA: TGTGCCAGCAGTTGGCTGACTAGCGGGGAACAGTACTTC.